A single sample is the source of the 17 T cell receptor beta chains below, sequenced in a study of Graves' ophthalmopathy and Graves' hyperthyroidism. Scientists amplified the TCR beta CDR3 regions from RNA transcripts. After a first-round RT-PCR with HTBI primers, a second-round multiplex PCR was run. TCRdb analysed the multiplex PCR reads with MiXCR anew, one entry per CDR3 protein. The table records 900,000 to 1,200,000 distinct CDR3 sequences, 35% to 40% of them present only once. The sequenced sample was peripheral blood or thyroid tissue (not recorded which). All receptors come from an adult man with Graves' hyperthyroidism.

The chain has TRBV29-1 and TRBJ1-1, with D possibly being TRBD1 (5 bases). The length of the CDR3 is 13 residues. Trimming pared 8 bases from V and 0 bases from J, leaving 13 bases between. Per germline, CDR1 SQVTM and CDR2 ANQGSEA. CDR3: CSRDRLMNTEAFF. For the CDR3, the DNA is TGCAGCAGGGACCGACTTATGAACACTGAAGCTTTCTTT.

This chain connects TRBV10-2 to TRBJ2-7, with 8 bases aligning to TRBD1. CDR1 and CDR2 (germline): WSHSY, SAAADI. The CDR3 spans 14 residues. V was clipped by 6 bases and J by 2 bases; unmatched bases: 6. The CDR3 is CASRAGQGAYEQYF. In DNA, the CDR3 is TGCGCCAGCAGAGCTGGACAGGGAGCCTACGAGCAGTACTTC.

The rearrangement uses TRBV20-1 and TRBJ1-1, with a weak D call TRBD1 (5 bases). Trimming took off 6 bases at V and 2 bases at J, with 13 bases between the two ends. The CDR3 runs to 13 residues. Germline V gene data show CDR1 as DFQATT and CDR2 as SNEGSKA (reference sequence). The CDR3 is CSAERGFNTEAFF. The DNA of the CDR3 is TGCAGTGCCGAGCGGGGGTTCAACACTGAAGCTTTCTTT.

The table lists this clonotype with many counts. The chain employs TRBV5-1 and TRBJ2-7, with D perhaps TRBD1 or TRBD2 (7 bases each). CDR1 and CDR2 from the germline V gene are SGHRS and YFSETQ. With 3 bases removed from V and 7 bases from J, the gap between germline ends came to 17 bases. The CDR3 runs 14 residues. The DNA of the CDR3 is TGCGCCAGCAGCTCGGGGGGACAGTCAAGGGAGCAGTACTTC. Amino acid sequence: CASSSGGQSREQYF.

This clonotype was observed a handful of times. The chain is built from TRBV12-3 or TRBV12-4 and TRBJ1-2, with D unclear. V shed 6 bases and J shed 5 bases, with 16 bases lying between them. The CDR3 is made up of 14 amino acids. CDR3 loop: CASRPDGFRYGYTF. The DNA for the CDR3 is TGTGCCAGCAGACCCGACGGGTTTCGGTATGGCTACACCTTC.

The chain has TRBV28 and TRBJ1-6; possible D gene TRBD1, 6 bases. CDR1 is MDHEN and CDR2 is SYDVKM in the germline V gene. The CDR3 is made up of 16 amino acids. V lost 1 base to trimming and J lost 9 bases, with 16 bases between them. The CDR3 DNA is TGTGCCAGCAGTTTATTAGGGGGGACGATGACTTCACCCCTCCACTTT. Protein sequence: CASSLLGGTMTSPLHF.

This chain connects TRBV20-1 to TRBJ2-3, with 8 bases identical to TRBD2. V lost 3 bases, J lost 4 bases, and 3 bases stayed unmatched. The CDR3 spans 13 residues. Germline V gives CDR1 DFQATT, CDR2 SNEGSKA (reference sequence). The CDR3 reads CSASGRDADTQYF. CDR3 coding DNA: TGCAGTGCTAGCGGGAGGGACGCAGATACGCAGTATTTT.

This clonotype was observed a few times. The chain uses TRBV20-1 and TRBJ2-2; D remains unclear. V was cut by 5 bases and J by 3 bases, with 7 bases left in between. The CDR3 is made up of 12 amino acids. The germline V gene encodes CDR1 DFQATT and CDR2 SNEGSKA (reference sequence). CDR3 protein: CSAHEYTGELFF. The CDR3 region has the DNA TGCAGTGCTCATGAGTACACCGGGGAGCTGTTTTTT.

This clonotype was found many times. The rearrangement uses TRBV7-9 and TRBJ2-7; D may be TRBD1 (6 bases). V shed 1 base and J shed 9 bases, with 16 bases lying between them. CDR3 size: 14 residues. The germline V gene encodes CDR1 SEHNR and CDR2 FQNEAQ (reference sequence). The CDR3 nucleotides read TGTGCCAGCAGCTTAGATACAGGGTCGACCGGGCAGTACTTC. As protein: CASSLDTGSTGQYF.

Here the CDR3 DNA reads TGTGCCGTTACCGGGACCGAAAATCAGCCCCAGCATTTT. Residues: CAVTGTENQPQHF. This chain connects TRBV10-3 to TRBJ1-5; D might be TRBD1 (5 bases). Looked up from germline, CDR1 is ENHRY and CDR2 is SYGVKD. The V and J ends lost 11 bases and 4 bases respectively, with 15 bases between them. This CDR3 is built from 13 residues.

This rearrangement joins TRBV20-1 to TRBJ1-5; tentative D call: TRBD1 (6 bases). Germline CDR1 DFQATT, CDR2 SNEGSKA (reference sequence). The V gene lost 3 bases and the J gene lost 11 bases, with 20 bases spanning the gap. The CDR3 contains 14 residues. CDR3 in DNA: TGCAGTGCTAGTTACAGGGCTAGGATGCTGACCCAGCATTTT. Residues: CSASYRARMLTQHF.

This clonotype was counted at least ten times. V gene TRBV10-3 combines with J gene TRBJ1-4, with D maybe TRBD1 (5 bases). The CDR3 consists of 13 residues. With 10 bases removed from V and 1 base from J, the gap between germline ends came to 10 bases. CDR1 ENHRY and CDR2 SYGVKD come from the germline V gene. CDR3 amino acids: CASGGVTNEKLFF. The CDR3 region has the DNA TGTGCCAGCGGGGGGGTAACTAATGAAAAACTGTTTTTT.

Notes on this clonotype: Because the CDR3 is missing its conserved closing phenylalanine or tryptophan, this is likely a read error. The DNA is omitted, as the CDR3 cannot be located on it reliably, and the CDR3 follows TCRdb's listing. The chain carries TRBV7-4 and TRBJ1-2; the DNA was not used to check the table's D call, TRBD1. The CDR3 has 9 amino acids, counting both end residues. CDR1 SGHVT and CDR2 SQSDAQ come from the germline V gene. This CDR3 reads CASSGRQGL.

In its sample, this clonotype was seen many times. The chain joins TRBV20-1 to TRBJ2-5; 9 bases agree with TRBD2. In germline, CDR1 is DFQATT, CDR2 SNEGSKA (reference sequence). V shed 3 bases and J 5 bases; nucleotides not matched to a gene: 4. CDR3 length equals 13 residues. The CDR3 nucleotides read TGCAGTGCTAGTCTAGCGGGGAGGGAGACCCAGTACTTC. Translating gives CSASLAGRETQYF.

This clonotype was counted many times. The CDR3 coding sequence is TGCAGTGCCCACGGCACAGGGGGCTACGAGCAGTACTTC. Protein sequence: CSAHGTGGYEQYF. The J gene is TRBJ2-7, the V gene TRBV20-1; 8 bases are a match to TRBD1. This CDR3 contains 13 residues. With V trimmed by 6 bases and J by 3 bases, 7 bases remained unmatched. The germline V gene encodes CDR1 DFQATT and CDR2 SNEGSKA (reference sequence).

V gene TRBV7-4 combines with J gene TRBJ1-4; no definite D call. Germline V gives CDR1 SGHVT, CDR2 SQSDAQ. The CDR3 runs to 17 residues. The V and J ends lost 6 bases and 0 bases respectively, with 17 bases between them. As DNA, the CDR3 is TGTGCCAGCAGTCCCGTGGCTGGGGTGCCAACTAATGAAAAACTGTTTTTT. It yields the protein CASSPVAGVPTNEKLFF. The full variable domain, with the rest looked up from reference TRBV7-4 and TRBJ1-4, is GAGVSQSPRYKVAKRGRDVALRCDSISGHVTLYWYRQTLGQGSEVLTYSQSDAQRDKSGRPSGRFSAERPERSVSTLKIQRTEQGDSAVYLCASSPVAGVPTNEKLFFGSGTQLSVL.

This sequence joins TRBV7-6 and TRBJ1-2, with D perhaps TRBD1 (5 bases). Germline V lookup: CDR1 SGHVS, CDR2 FNYEAQ. The CDR3 is 15 amino acids. The germline V and J ends were trimmed by 3 bases and 2 bases, with 13 bases remaining between them. This CDR3 is CASSFPRGINYGYTF. In nucleotides, the CDR3 is TGTGCCAGCAGCTTTCCTAGGGGTATCAACTATGGCTACACCTTC.